This T cell receptor (beta chain) was profiled in a study of blood T cell repertoires in COVID-19. Trimming took 0 bases from V and 4 from J, leaving 5 bases between them. The CDR3 runs 12 residues. Germline V gives CDR1 SGHNT, CDR2 YYREEE (reference sequence). TCRdb's copy holds only in-frame clones and misses some; the assay was immunoSEQ multiplex PCR. The table has approximately 150,000 clones, 80% seen once. The source is a man between 65 and 85 years old who had recovered from COVID-19. V and J are TRBV5-4 and TRBJ2-7; D remains ambiguous. Sequences were obtained from peripheral blood. The CDR3 loop reads CASSLDGYEQYF. CDR3 nucleotide sequence: TGTGCCAGCAGCTTGGACGGGTACGAGCAGTACTTC.